This paragraph covers one T cell receptor (beta chain) sequence. The assay was immunoSEQ multiplex PCR, and TCRdb's table has in-frame clones only and misses some. In the table there are about 260,000 clones, around nine tenths of which are singletons. Germline V gene data show CDR1 as SGHNT and CDR2 as YYREEE (reference sequence). V was pared by 7 bases and J by 8 bases, with 9 bases between. CDR3 length: 11 amino acids. The data were taken from a study of blood T cell repertoires in COVID-19. Study in general: Spain, Italy and the United States supplied samples that represented acute and convalescent COVID-19. Sources were T cells, B-cell-depleted T cells, or PBMCs; the material itself was cDNA or gDNA.

The chain employs TRBV5-4 and TRBJ2-2; D possibly corresponds to TRBD1 (6 bases). The sequenced material came from peripheral blood. This clonotype originated in a man aged 35-49 years who had recovered from COVID-19. CDR3 in amino acids: CASDQGGELFF. The DNA for the CDR3 is TGTGCCAGCGACCAGGGGGGGGAGCTGTTTTTT.